This T cell receptor (beta chain) emerged from a study of sequential checkpoint blockade in melanoma. Whole-study context: Patients were randomized 1:1 to nivolumab-then-ipilimumab or ipilimumab-then-nivolumab first-line. Maintenance nivolumab came after either treatment sequence.

As for treatment: randomized to nivolumab then ipilimumab (arm A) or the reverse (arm B). Sorted cells were live CD3+CD8+, lacking CD19 and CD56, from PBMCs. The CDR3 runs to 14 residues. Germline V gene lookup returns CDR1 SGDLS and CDR2 YYNGEE. The J segment lost 7 bases and the V segment lost 3 bases, leaving 5 bases of the junction unmatched. This table comes from immunoSEQ multiplex PCR, and its TCRdb copy is limited to in-frame clones, with some not included. The sample has some 30,000 clones; 75% to 90% are singletons. The sample was CD8+ T cells sorted from blood (inferred from file names), taken from a patient given nivolumab and ipilimumab in sequence. This sequence originates from a human donor with melanoma. V usage is TRBV9 and J usage is TRBJ2-1; TRBD2 aligns across 9 bases. This CDR3 is CASSARLAVNEQFF. CDR3 nucleotide sequence: TGTGCCAGCAGCGCTAGACTAGCGGTTAATGAGCAGTTCTTC.